This T cell receptor beta chain is from a study of CD8 T cells in ankylosing spondylitis. With 12 bases removed from V and 1 base from J, the gap between germline ends came to 12 bases. This CDR3 contains 13 residues. The germline gives CDR1 KGHDR, CDR2 SFDVKD. Notes on this clonotype: Its antigen is undetermined.

Study results and caveats: Blood from ankylosing spondylitis patients appeared to carry a characteristic roughly eight-variant TCR beta motif.

TCRdb re-called the 5' RACE reads with MiXCR, one entry per CDR3 protein. The table shows roughly 220,000 distinct CDR3 sequences, with around 16% occurring only once. The receptor comes from a male donor with ankylosing spondylitis. Sequenced material: blood, either unsorted or a sorted T cell fraction (not recorded which). The chain has TRBV24-1 and TRBJ1-5; weak D call: TRBD1 (5 bases). CDR3 sequence (DNA): TGTGCCGTAGGAGGGGTAAGCAATCAGCCCCAGCATTTT. Encoded protein: CAVGGVSNQPQHF.